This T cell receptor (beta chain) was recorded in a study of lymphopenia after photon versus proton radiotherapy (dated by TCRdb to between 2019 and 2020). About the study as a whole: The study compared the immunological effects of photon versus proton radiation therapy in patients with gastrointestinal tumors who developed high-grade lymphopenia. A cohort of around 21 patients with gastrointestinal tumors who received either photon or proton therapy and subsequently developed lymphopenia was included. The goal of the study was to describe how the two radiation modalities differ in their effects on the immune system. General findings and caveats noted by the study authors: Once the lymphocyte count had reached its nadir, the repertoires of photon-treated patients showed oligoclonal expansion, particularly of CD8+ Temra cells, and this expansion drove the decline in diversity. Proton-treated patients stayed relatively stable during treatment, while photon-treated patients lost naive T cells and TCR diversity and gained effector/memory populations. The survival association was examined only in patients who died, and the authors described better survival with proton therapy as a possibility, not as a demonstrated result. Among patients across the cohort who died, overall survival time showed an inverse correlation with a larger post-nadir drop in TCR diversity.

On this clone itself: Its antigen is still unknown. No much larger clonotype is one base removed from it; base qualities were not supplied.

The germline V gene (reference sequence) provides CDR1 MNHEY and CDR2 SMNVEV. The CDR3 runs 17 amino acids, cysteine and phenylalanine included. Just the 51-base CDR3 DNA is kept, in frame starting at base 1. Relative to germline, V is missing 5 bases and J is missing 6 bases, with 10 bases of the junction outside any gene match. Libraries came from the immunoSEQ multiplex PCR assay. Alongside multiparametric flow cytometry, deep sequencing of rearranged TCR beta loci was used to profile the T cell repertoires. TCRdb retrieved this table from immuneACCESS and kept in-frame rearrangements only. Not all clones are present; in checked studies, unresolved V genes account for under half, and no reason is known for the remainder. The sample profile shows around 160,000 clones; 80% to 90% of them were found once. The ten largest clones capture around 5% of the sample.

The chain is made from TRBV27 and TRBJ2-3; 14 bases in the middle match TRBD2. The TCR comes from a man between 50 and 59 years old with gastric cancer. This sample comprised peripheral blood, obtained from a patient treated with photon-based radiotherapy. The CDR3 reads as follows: CASSPIGTSGSWDTQYF. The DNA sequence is TGTGCCAGCAGTCCTATAGGGACTAGCGGGAGTTGGGATACGCAGTATTTT.